This T cell receptor (beta chain) was recovered during a study of somatic mutations in cytotoxic T cells in rheumatoid arthritis. The study, taken as a whole, reports: Significant differences in CD8+ T-cell clonality were not found between rheumatoid arthritis patients and healthy controls (age-matched).

Female donors made up about three fifths of the healthy controls, blood donors whose median age was about 60 years (range about 20-70). TCRdb keeps only in-frame clones here, not all; method: immunoSEQ multiplex PCR. The table records 25,000 to 30,000 clones, roughly 74% of them present only once. This CDR3 comprises 16 residues. V lost 3 bases, J lost 0 bases, and 9 bases lay in between. Germline V lookup: CDR1 MDHEN, CDR2 SYDVKM. A note on this clone: Its antigen is not known.

The chain combines TRBV28 with TRBJ1-6, with unresolved D. Sequencing was done on a sample of CD8+ T cells sorted from blood. This receptor was obtained from a woman aged 18-30 years in good health. The CDR3 spells CASSLGRDSYNSPLHF. The CDR3 DNA reads TGTGCCAGCAGTTTGGGAAGGGACTCCTATAATTCACCCCTCCACTTT.